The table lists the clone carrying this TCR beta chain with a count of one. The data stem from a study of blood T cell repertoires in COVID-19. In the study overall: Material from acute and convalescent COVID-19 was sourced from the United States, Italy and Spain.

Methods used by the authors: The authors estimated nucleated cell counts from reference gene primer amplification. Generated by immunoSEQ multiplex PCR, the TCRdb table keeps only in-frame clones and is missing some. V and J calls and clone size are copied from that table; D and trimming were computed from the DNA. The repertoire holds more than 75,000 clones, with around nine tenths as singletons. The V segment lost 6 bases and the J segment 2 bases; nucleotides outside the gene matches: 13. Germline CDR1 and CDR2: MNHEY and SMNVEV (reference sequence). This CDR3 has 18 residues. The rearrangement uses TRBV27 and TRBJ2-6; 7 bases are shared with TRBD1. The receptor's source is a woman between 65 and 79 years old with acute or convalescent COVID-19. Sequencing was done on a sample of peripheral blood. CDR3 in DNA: TGTGCCAGCAGGAAAGACAGGGTATTCCTCCCTGGGGCCAACGTCCTGACTTTC. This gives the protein CASRKDRVFLPGANVLTF.